The 27 T cell receptor beta chains reported below all come from one sample, sequenced in a study of CD8 T cells in ankylosing spondylitis. TCRdb reprocessed the 5' RACE reads via MiXCR and lists one record per CDR3 protein. Of 250,000 to 400,000 distinct CDR3 sequences in the sample, 11% were seen once. Material: blood, either unsorted or a sorted T cell fraction (not recorded which). The receptors originated from a female donor with ankylosing spondylitis or in good health (not recorded which).

At least ten counts were recorded for this clonotype. This chain uses TRBV7-9 with TRBJ2-5, with D unresolved. This CDR3 contains 14 residues. Between the trimmed V and J ends, which lost 3 bases and 0 bases, there was a span of 8 bases. Germline CDR1 reads SEHNR; CDR2 reads FQNEAQ (reference sequence). The CDR3 DNA follows: TGTGCCAGCAGCTTCCAAATGTACCAAGAGACCCAGTACTTC. This codes for CASSFQMYQETQYF.

The J gene is TRBJ1-6, the V gene TRBV30; D is undetermined. Germline values: CDR1 GTSNPN, CDR2 SVGIG (reference sequence). V lost 0 bases, J lost 9 bases, and 18 bases lay in between. CDR3 length equals 16 residues. CDR3 coding DNA: TGTGCCTGGAGTGTCCCCCTCCGCCAACGCGGTTCACCCCTCCACTTT. This translates into CAWSVPLRQRGSPLHF.

This clonotype was found many times. This chain joins TRBV7-8 and TRBJ2-5; D unclear. This CDR3 has 17 amino acids. CDR1 is SGHVS and CDR2 is FQNEAQ in the germline V gene. Trimming took 3 bases from V and 4 from J, leaving 21 bases between them. The CDR3 region has the DNA TGTGCCAGCAGCTTTGGGCCGATAAGCAAGGATGTAGAGACCCAGTACTTC. Encoded protein: CASSFGPISKDVETQYF. The full variable domain, with the rest looked up from reference TRBV7-8 and TRBJ2-5, is GAGVSQSPRYKVAKRGQDVALRCDPISGHVSLFWYQQALGQGPEFLTYFQNEAQLDKSGLPSDRFFAERPEGSVSTLKIQRTQQEDSAVYLCASSFGPISKDVETQYFGPGTRLLVL.

This clonotype was counted only a few times. V is TRBV7-8 and J is TRBJ2-1; 7 nucleotides align to TRBD2. V lost 2 bases, J lost 15 bases, and 10 bases stayed unmatched. CDR3 length equals 13 residues. Germline values: CDR1 SGHVS, CDR2 FQNEAQ. CDR3 in DNA: TGTGCCAGCAGCTTAACCTCGGCGGGAGACTGGTTCTTC. Translating gives CASSLTSAGDWFF.

This clonotype showed up many times. The rearrangement uses TRBV20-1 and TRBJ1-5; weak D call: TRBD1 (6 bases). V was cut by 6 bases and J by 6 bases, with 12 bases left in between. CDR3 length: 12 amino acids. CDR1 and CDR2 (germline): DFQATT, SNEGSKA (reference sequence). The CDR3: CSAGGGGQPQHF. The CDR3 nucleotides read TGCAGTGCCGGGGGGGGCGGTCAGCCCCAGCATTTT.

The chain recombines TRBV18 with TRBJ2-3, with a possible D match to TRBD2 (5 bases). V shed 4 bases and J shed 3 bases, with 17 bases lying between them. Germline V gene lookup returns CDR1 KGHSH and CDR2 LQKENI. The CDR3 has 16 amino acids. CDR3 amino acids: CASSRLPEARTDTQYF. The DNA of the CDR3 is TGTGCCAGCTCACGACTTCCGGAGGCCCGGACAGATACGCAGTATTTT.

This clonotype was detected many times. This chain links TRBV5-4 with TRBJ2-5; the match to TRBD2 covers 9 bases. The CDR3 consists of 17 residues. Unmatched junction bases numbered 10, after V lost 0 bases and J lost 4 bases. CDR1 is SGHNT, CDR2 YYREEE, per germline (reference sequence). The CDR3 region has the DNA TGTGCCAGCAGCTTGGACTCCGGAGCGGGAGGAACAGAGACCCAGTACTTC. The encoded protein is CASSLDSGAGGTETQYF.

This clonotype showed up many times. The rearrangement uses TRBV5-1 and TRBJ1-2; 9 bases agree with TRBD1. CDR1 and CDR2 (germline): SGHRS, YFSETQ. The length of the CDR3 is 15 residues. V lost 4 bases to trimming and J lost 4 bases; unmatched junction nucleotides: 8. The CDR3 loop is CASSGAGTGSYGYTF. CDR3 sequence (DNA): TGCGCCAGCAGCGGAGCCGGGACAGGGAGCTATGGCTACACCTTC.

In its sample, this clonotype was seen a few times. V gene TRBV12-3 or TRBV12-4 combines with J gene TRBJ2-6; D is undetermined. V gave up 8 bases and J gave up 0 bases, with 5 bases separating them. CDR3 size: 13 residues. The CDR3 DNA reads as TGTGCCAGCGGGGTCTCTGGGGCCAACGTCCTGACTTTC. The encoded protein is CASGVSGANVLTF.

This clonotype was seen repeatedly, ten times or more. The V gene is TRBV4-1, the J gene TRBJ2-5; D gene unclear. Deletions cut 0 bases from V and 4 bases from J, with 9 bases between. Per the germline V gene, CDR1 is MGHRA and CDR2 is YSYEKL. This CDR3 has 14 amino acids. The CDR3 DNA reads TGCGCCAGCAGCCAAGAAACCGTGGGAGAGACCCAGTACTTC. It translates to CASSQETVGETQYF.

The V gene is TRBV6-1, the J gene TRBJ2-3, with 10 bases aligning to TRBD2. Germline trimming cut 7 bases from V and 4 bases from J; bases unmatched to any gene: 8. CDR1 MNHNS and CDR2 SASEGT come from the germline V gene. CDR3 length: 15 amino acids. The CDR3 sequence: CASTMSGRGPDTQYF. CDR3 coding DNA: TGTGCCAGCACCATGAGCGGGAGGGGTCCAGATACGCAGTATTTT.

This clonotype was counted many times. The V gene is TRBV20-1, the J gene TRBJ2-7; D is possibly TRBD2 (5 bases). Deletions cut 8 bases from V and 9 bases from J, with 17 bases between. The CDR3 consists of 11 residues. Germline lookup yields CDR1 DFQATT and CDR2 SNEGSKA (reference sequence). The DNA for the CDR3 is TGCAGTCTCAGCCCGGCTAGCCCGCAGTACTTC. Residues: CSLSPASPQYF.

This clonotype appeared a few times. Just one base apart from a much larger clone, this may be a read error. The V call is TRBV4-2, the J call TRBJ2-3; D might be TRBD2 (6 bases). There are 15 residues in the CDR3. Germline lookup yields CDR1 LGHNA and CDR2 YNFKEQ. V gave up 4 bases and J gave up 3 bases, with 14 bases separating them. CDR3 amino acids: CASSLARGKTDTQYF. The CDR3, as DNA: TGTGCCAGCAGCCTCGCCCGGGGGAAGACAGATACGCAGTATTTT.

This clonotype has at least ten counts. The J gene is TRBJ1-4, the V gene TRBV5-1; D is undetermined. Germline-derived CDR1 and CDR2 are SGHRS and YFSETQ. This CDR3 contains 13 residues. V lost 4 bases to trimming and J lost 4 bases, with 8 bases between them. The CDR3 bases are TGCGCCAGCAGCGGCGGGAGTAATGAAAAACTGTTTTTT. Its translation: CASSGGSNEKLFF. The entire variable domain, with the rest obtained from reference TRBV5-1 and TRBJ1-4, is as follows: KAGVTQTPRYLIKTRGQQVTLSCSPISGHRSVSWYQQTPGQGLQFLFEYFSETQRNKGNFPGRFSGRQFSNSRSEMNVSTLELGDSALYLCASSGGSNEKLFFGSGTQLSVL.

This chain uses TRBV20-1 with TRBJ1-4; no firm D call. Germline-derived CDR1 and CDR2 are DFQATT and SNEGSKA (reference sequence). There are 15 residues in the CDR3. Trimming pared 5 bases from V and 3 bases from J, leaving 16 bases between. CDR3 DNA: TGCAGTGCTGAAACTGGGATGTCGGCTAATGAAAAACTGTTTTTT. As protein: CSAETGMSANEKLFF.

This clonotype has at least ten counts. In nucleotides, the CDR3 is TGCAGTACAGCTGAGGGGCGACTCTACGAGCAGTACTTC. This codes for CSTAEGRLYEQYF. This rearrangement joins TRBV20-1 to TRBJ2-7; D is perhaps TRBD1 or TRBD2 (5 bases each). CDR3 size: 13 residues. The germline V gene has CDR1 DFQATT and CDR2 SNEGSKA (reference sequence). V was trimmed by 8 bases and J by 3 bases, leaving 17 bases between them.

This clonotype was seen repeatedly, ten times or more. V gene TRBV7-2 combines with J gene TRBJ2-1; unclear D gene. Germline CDR1 SGHTA, CDR2 FQGNSA. The CDR3 spans 16 residues. The germline V and J ends were trimmed by 2 bases and 0 bases, with 11 bases remaining between them. CDR3 nucleotide sequence: TGTGCCAGCAGCTTATTTCCCCAGAGCTCCTACAATGAGCAGTTCTTC. Residues: CASSLFPQSSYNEQFF.

This clonotype was observed at least ten times. V usage is TRBV6-2 or TRBV6-3 and J usage is TRBJ2-1; D gene uncertain. V lost 2 bases, J lost 9 bases, and 8 bases lay in between. Germline CDR1 MNHEY, CDR2 SVGEGT. The CDR3 has 12 residues. The CDR3 DNA reads TGTGCCAGCAGTTACGCAACGGTTGAGCAGTTCTTC. Translating gives CASSYATVEQFF.

The CDR3, as DNA: TGTGCCAGCACCTCCGTCGGGACTAGCGGGAGCAATGAGCAGTTCTTC. This sequence encodes CASTSVGTSGSNEQFF. This chain connects TRBV5-6 to TRBJ2-1; 14 nucleotides match TRBD2. Trimming took 6 bases from V and 6 from J; bases not matched to a gene: 8. This CDR3 has 16 residues. Germline V lookup: CDR1 SGHDT, CDR2 YYEEEE.

At least ten counts were recorded for this clonotype. V and J are TRBV4-3 and TRBJ1-1; possibly TRBD1 for D (5 bases). V was cut by 0 bases and J by 3 bases, with 11 bases left in between. CDR1 is LGHNA and CDR2 is YSLEER in the germline V gene. The CDR3 runs to 15 residues. The CDR3, as DNA: TGCGCCAGCAGCCAAGACACTCAAGGGGACACTGAAGCTTTCTTT. This codes for CASSQDTQGDTEAFF.

In its sample, this clonotype was seen a few times. This chain connects TRBV20-1 to TRBJ2-1; 11 bases agree with TRBD2. The CDR3 runs to 14 residues. Trimming cost V 4 bases and J 5 bases; bases outside gene matches: 4. Germline CDR1 is DFQATT and CDR2 is SNEGSKA (reference sequence). CDR3 amino acids: CSAKRTSGHNEQFF. CDR3 nucleotides: TGCAGTGCTAAAAGGACTAGCGGGCACAATGAGCAGTTCTTC.

CDR3 protein: CASSTGPGVENQPQHF. CDR3 coding DNA: TGTGCCAGCAGCACAGGGCCAGGGGTGGAAAATCAGCCCCAGCATTTT. The chain is built from TRBV6-1 and TRBJ1-5; D may be TRBD1 (6 bases). Germline CDR1 reads MNHNS; CDR2 reads SASEGT. Between the trimmed V and J ends, which lost 6 bases and 4 bases, there was a span of 19 bases. The CDR3 sequence is 16 residues long.

This clonotype was counted a few times. This chain connects TRBV20-1 to TRBJ2-7, with TRBD1 matching 8 bases. The CDR3 loop spans 17 amino acids. Losses at the gene ends were 3 bases for V and 2 bases for J; bases not matched to a gene: 15. Germline CDR1 reads DFQATT; CDR2 reads SNEGSKA (reference sequence). The CDR3 is CSARHPGQAIQAYEQYF. For the CDR3, the DNA is TGCAGTGCTAGGCATCCGGGACAGGCCATACAGGCCTACGAGCAGTACTTC.

This clonotype was seen many times. The chain employs TRBV7-6 and TRBJ2-1, with D unresolved. The length of the CDR3 is 13 residues. The ends were cut back, 1 base at V and 9 bases at J, with 10 bases in the middle. Germline CDR1 SGHVS, CDR2 FNYEAQ. The CDR3 spells CASSLGSGTEQFF. The CDR3 DNA reads as TGTGCCAGCAGCTTAGGTTCCGGCACTGAGCAGTTCTTC. The whole variable domain, filled in from reference TRBV7-6 and TRBJ2-1, reads GAGVSQSPRYKVTKRGQDVALRCDPISGHVSLYWYRQALGQGPEFLTYFNYEAQQDKSGLPNDRFSAERPEGSISTLTIQRTEQRDSAMYRCASSLGSGTEQFFGPGTRLTVL.

A few counts support this clonotype. The gene calls are TRBV9 and TRBJ2-3, with D tentatively TRBD1 (5 bases). V was cut by 0 bases and J by 4 bases, with 9 bases left in between. Germline lookup yields CDR1 SGDLS and CDR2 YYNGEE. CDR3 length equals 14 residues. The chain's CDR3 is CASSVGAGPDTQYF. CDR3 in DNA: TGTGCCAGCAGCGTAGGGGCAGGGCCAGATACGCAGTATTTT.

This clonotype has at least ten counts. The DNA for the CDR3 is TGTGCCAGCTACGGTACGCGTGGCTACACCTTC. Encoded protein: CASYGTRGYTF. This chain uses TRBV27 with TRBJ1-2; D call uncertain. The CDR3 is 11 residues long. Looked up from germline, CDR1 is MNHEY and CDR2 is SMNVEV (reference sequence). Trimming took off 8 bases at V and 7 bases at J, with 11 bases between the two ends.

In this sample, this clonotype turned up a few times. J is TRBJ1-5 and V is TRBV18; 8 bases match TRBD1. J lost 2 bases, V lost 3 bases, and 9 bases had no gene match. Germline CDR1 reads KGHSH; CDR2 reads LQKENI. The CDR3 runs to 17 residues. The DNA for the CDR3 is TGTGCCAGCTCACCCACTAGGTTGGACAGGGGCAATCAGCCCCAGCATTTT. Protein product: CASSPTRLDRGNQPQHF.